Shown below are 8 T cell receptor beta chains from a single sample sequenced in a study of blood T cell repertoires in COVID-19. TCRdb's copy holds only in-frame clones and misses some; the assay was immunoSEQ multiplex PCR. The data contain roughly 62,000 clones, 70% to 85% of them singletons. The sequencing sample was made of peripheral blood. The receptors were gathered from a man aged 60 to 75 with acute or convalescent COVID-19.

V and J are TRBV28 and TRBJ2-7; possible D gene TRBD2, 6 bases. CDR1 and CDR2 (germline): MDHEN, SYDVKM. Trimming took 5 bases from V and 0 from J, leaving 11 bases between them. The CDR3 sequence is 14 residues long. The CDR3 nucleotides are TGTGCCAGCAGTCGGGACTTCCTCTCCTACGAGCAGTACTTC. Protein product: CASSRDFLSYEQYF.

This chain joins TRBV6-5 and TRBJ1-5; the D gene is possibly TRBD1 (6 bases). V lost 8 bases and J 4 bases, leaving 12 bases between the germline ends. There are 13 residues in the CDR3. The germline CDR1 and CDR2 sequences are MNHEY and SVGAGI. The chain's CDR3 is CASGQTGNQPQHF. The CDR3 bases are TGTGCCAGCGGCCAAACAGGGAATCAGCCCCAGCATTTT.

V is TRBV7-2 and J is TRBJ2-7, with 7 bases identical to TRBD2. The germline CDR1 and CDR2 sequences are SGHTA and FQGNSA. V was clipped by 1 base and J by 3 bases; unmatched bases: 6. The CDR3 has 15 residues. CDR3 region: CASSLELAAIYEQYF. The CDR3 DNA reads TGTGCCAGCAGCTTAGAGCTAGCGGCTATCTACGAGCAGTACTTC.

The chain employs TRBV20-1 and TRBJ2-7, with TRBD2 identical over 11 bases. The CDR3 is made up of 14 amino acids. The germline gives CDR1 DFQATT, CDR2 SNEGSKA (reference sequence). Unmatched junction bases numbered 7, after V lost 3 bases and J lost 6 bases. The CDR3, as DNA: TGCAGTGCTAGTCCCCTAGCGGGAGGTTCCGAGCAGTACTTC. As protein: CSASPLAGGSEQYF.

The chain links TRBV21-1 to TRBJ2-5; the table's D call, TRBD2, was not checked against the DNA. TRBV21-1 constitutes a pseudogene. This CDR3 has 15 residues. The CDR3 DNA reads TGTGCCAGCAGCTCCCTGGGGAGCACCTACGGCACCCAGTACTTC. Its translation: CASSSLGSTYGTQYF.

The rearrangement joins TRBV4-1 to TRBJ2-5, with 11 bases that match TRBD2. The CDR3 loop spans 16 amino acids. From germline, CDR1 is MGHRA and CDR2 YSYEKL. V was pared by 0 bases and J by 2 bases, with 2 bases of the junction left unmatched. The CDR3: CASSQEGTSGQETQYF. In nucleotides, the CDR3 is TGCGCCAGCAGCCAAGAAGGGACTAGCGGTCAAGAGACCCAGTACTTC.

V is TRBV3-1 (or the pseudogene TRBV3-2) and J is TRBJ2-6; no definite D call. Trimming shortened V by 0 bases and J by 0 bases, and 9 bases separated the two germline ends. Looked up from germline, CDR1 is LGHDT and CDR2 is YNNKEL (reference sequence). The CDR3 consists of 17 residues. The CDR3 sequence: CASSQERRFSGANVLTF. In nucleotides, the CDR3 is TGTGCCAGCAGCCAAGAGCGGCGGTTCTCTGGGGCCAACGTCCTGACTTTC.

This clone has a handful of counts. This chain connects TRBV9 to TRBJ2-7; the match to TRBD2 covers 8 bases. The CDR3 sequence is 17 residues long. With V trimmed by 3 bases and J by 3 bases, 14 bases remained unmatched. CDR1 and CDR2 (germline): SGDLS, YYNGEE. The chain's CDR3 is CASSAGTRRGFGYEQYF. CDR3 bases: TGTGCCAGCAGCGCAGGGACTAGAAGGGGATTTGGCTACGAGCAGTACTTC.